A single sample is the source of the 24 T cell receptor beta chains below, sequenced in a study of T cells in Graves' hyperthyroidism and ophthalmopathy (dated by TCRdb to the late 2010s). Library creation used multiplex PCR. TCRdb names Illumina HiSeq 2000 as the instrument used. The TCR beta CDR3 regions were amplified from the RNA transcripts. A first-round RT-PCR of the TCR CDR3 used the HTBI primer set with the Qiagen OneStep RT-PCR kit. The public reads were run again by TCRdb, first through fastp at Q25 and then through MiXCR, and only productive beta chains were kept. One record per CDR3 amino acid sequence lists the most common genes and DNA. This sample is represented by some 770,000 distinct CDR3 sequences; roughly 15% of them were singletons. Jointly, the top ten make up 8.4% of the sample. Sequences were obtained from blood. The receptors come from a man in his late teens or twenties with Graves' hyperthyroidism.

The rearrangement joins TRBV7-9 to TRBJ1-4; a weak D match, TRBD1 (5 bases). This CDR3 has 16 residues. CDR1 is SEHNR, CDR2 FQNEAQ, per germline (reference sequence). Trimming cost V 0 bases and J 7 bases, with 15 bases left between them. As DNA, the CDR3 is TGTGCCAGCAGCTTAGCGTTAGAGCCGGGGGGTGAAAAACTGTTTTTT. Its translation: CASSLALEPGGEKLFF.

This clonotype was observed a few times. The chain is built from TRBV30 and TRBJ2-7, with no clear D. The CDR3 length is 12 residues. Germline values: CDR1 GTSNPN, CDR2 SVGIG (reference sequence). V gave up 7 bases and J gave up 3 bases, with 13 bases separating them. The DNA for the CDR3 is TGTGCCTTCCAAGGACCGGGCTACGAGCAGTACTTC. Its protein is CAFQGPGYEQYF.

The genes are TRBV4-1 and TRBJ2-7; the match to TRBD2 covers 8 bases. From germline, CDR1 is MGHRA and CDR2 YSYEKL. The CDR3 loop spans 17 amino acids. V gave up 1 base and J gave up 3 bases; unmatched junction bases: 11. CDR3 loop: CASSQGPGSGSYYEQYF. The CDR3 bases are TGCGCCAGCAGCCAAGGCCCGGGGAGCGGGAGTTACTACGAGCAGTACTTC.

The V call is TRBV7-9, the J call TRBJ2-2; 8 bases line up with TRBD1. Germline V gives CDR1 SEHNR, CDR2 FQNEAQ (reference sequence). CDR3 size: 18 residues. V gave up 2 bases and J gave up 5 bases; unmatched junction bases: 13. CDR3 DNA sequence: TGTGCCAGCAGCTTATTCGGGACAGGTACCATGGGGACCGGGGAGCTGTTTTTT. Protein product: CASSLFGTGTMGTGELFF.

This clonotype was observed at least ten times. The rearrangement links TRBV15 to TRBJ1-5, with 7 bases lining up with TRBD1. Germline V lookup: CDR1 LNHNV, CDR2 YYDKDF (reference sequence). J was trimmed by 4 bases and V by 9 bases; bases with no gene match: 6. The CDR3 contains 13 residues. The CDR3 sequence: CATSRDRNQPQHF. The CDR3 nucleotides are TGTGCCACGTCGCGGGACAGAAATCAGCCCCAGCATTTT.

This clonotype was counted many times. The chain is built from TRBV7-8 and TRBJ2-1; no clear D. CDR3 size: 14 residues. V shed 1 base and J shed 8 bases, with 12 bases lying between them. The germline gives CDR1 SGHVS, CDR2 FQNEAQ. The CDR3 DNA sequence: TGTGCCAGCAGCTTAGTGTTTAGGCAGCATGAGCAGTTCTTC. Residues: CASSLVFRQHEQFF.

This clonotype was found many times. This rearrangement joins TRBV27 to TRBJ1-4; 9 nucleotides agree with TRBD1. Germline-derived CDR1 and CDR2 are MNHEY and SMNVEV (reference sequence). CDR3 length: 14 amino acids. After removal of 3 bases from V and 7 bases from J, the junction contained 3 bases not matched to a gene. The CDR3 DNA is TGTGCCAGCAGTTTCGGACAGGGGATTGAAAAACTGTTTTTT. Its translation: CASSFGQGIEKLFF.

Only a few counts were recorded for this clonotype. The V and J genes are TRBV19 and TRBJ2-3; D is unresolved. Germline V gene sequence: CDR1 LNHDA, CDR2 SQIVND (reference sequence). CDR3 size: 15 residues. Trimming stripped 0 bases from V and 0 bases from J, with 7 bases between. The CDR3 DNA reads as TGTGCCAGTAGTATAGAGACGGCAAGCACAGATACGCAGTATTTT. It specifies CASSIETASTDTQYF.

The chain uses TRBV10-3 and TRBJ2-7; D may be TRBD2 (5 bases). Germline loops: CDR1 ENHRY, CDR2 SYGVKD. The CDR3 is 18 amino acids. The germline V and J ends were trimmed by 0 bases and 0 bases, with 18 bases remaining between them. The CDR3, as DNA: TGTGCCATCAGTGAGTCGTGGGAGAAATACCCCCTCTCCTACGAGCAGTACTTC. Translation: CAISESWEKYPLSYEQYF.

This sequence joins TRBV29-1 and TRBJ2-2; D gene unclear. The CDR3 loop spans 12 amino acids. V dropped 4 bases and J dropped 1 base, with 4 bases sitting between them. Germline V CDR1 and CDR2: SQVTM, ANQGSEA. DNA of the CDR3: TGCAGCGTTGCAGGGAACACCGGGGAGCTGTTTTTT. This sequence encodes CSVAGNTGELFF.

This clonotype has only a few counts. CDR3 sequence reads: CASSDLAGGETQYF. The CDR3 nucleotides read TGTGCCAGCAGTGATTTAGCGGGGGGGGAGACCCAGTACTTC. The chain uses TRBV25-1 and TRBJ2-5; 11 bases line up with TRBD2. The CDR3 length is 14 residues. V was clipped by 3 bases and J by 5 bases; unmatched bases: 2. Germline V CDR1 and CDR2: MGHDK, SYGVNS.

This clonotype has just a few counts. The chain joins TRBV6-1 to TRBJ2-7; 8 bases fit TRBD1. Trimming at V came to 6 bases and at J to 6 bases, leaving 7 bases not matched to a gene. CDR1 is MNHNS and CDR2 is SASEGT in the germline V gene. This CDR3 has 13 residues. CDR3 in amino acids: CASSHRDRSEQYF. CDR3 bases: TGTGCCAGCAGCCACAGGGACAGGAGCGAGCAGTACTTC.

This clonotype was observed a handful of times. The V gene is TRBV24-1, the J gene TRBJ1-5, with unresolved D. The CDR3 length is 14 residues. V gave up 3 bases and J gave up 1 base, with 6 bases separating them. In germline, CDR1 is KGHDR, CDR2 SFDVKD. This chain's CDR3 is CATSDPGSNQPQHF. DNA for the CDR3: TGTGCCACCAGTGATCCGGGAAGCAATCAGCCCCAGCATTTT.

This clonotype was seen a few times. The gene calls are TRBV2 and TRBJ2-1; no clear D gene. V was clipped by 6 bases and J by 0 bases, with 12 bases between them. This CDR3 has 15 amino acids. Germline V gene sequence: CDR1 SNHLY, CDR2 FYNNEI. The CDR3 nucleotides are TGTGCCAGCAGCCCTGACTGGAGCTCCTACAATGAGCAGTTCTTC. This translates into CASSPDWSSYNEQFF. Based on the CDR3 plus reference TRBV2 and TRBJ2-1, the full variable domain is EPEVTQTPSHQVTQMGQEVILRCVPISNHLYFYWYRQILGQKVEFLVSFYNNEISEKSEIFDDQFSVERPDGSNFTLKIRSTKLEDSAMYFCASSPDWSSYNEQFFGPGTRLTVL.

The CDR3 reads CASQRTGVSEQYF. The DNA for the CDR3 is TGTGCCAGCCAAAGGACAGGGGTGAGCGAGCAGTACTTC. The chain links TRBV28 to TRBJ2-7; TRBD1 matches 9 bases. The germline CDR1 and CDR2 sequences are MDHEN and SYDVKM. The CDR3 loop spans 13 amino acids. The trim removed 8 bases at V and 6 bases at J, leaving 8 bases unmatched.

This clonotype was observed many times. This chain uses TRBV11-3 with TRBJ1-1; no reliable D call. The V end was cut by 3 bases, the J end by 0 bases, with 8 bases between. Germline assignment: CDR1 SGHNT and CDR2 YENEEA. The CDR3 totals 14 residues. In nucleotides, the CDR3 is TGTGCCAGCAGCTTCCGACGGGTGAACACTGAAGCTTTCTTT. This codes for CASSFRRVNTEAFF.

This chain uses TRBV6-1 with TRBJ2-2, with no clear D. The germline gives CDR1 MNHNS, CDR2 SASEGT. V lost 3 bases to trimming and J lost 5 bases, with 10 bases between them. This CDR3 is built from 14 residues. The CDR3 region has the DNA TGTGCCAGCAGTGACCGGGTCGGAACCGGGGAGCTGTTTTTT. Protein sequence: CASSDRVGTGELFF.

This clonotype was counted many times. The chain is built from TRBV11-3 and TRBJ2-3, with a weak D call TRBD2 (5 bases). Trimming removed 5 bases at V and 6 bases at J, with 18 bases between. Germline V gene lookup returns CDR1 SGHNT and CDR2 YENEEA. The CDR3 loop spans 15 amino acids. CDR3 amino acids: CASSPLESIADTQYF. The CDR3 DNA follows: TGTGCCAGCAGCCCTCTGGAAAGTATAGCGGATACGCAGTATTTT.

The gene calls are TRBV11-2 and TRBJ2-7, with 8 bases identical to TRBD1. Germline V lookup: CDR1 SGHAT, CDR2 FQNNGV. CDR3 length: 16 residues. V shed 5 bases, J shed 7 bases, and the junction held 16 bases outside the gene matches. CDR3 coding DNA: TGTGCCAGCAGCCCCCGATGGGGTCAGGGGGCCTGGGAGCAGTACTTC. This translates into CASSPRWGQGAWEQYF.

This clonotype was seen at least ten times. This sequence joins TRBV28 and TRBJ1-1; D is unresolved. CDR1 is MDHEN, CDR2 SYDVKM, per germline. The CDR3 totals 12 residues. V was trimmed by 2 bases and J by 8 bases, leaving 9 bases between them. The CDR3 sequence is CASSLKGMEAFF. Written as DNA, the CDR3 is TGTGCCAGCAGTTTAAAGGGAATGGAAGCTTTCTTT.

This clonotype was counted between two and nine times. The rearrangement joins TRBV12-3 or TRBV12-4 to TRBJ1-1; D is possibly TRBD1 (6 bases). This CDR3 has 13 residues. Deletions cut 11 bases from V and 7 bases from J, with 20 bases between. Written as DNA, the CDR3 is TGTGCCGGCACCCAACAGGGAAATATTGAAGCTTTCTTT. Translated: CAGTQQGNIEAFF.

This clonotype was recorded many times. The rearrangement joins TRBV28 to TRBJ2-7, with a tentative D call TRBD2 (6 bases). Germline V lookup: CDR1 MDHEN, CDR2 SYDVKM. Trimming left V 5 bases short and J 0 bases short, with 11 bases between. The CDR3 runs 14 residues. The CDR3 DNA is TGTGCCAGCAGTCCAGACGGGAGCTCCTACGAGCAGTACTTC. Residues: CASSPDGSSYEQYF. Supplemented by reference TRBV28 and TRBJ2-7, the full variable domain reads DVKVTQSSRYLVKRTGEKVFLECVQDMDHENMFWYRQDPGLGLRLIYFSYDVKMKEKGDIPEGYSVSREKKERFSLILESASTNQTSMYLCASSPDGSSYEQYFGPGTRLTVT.

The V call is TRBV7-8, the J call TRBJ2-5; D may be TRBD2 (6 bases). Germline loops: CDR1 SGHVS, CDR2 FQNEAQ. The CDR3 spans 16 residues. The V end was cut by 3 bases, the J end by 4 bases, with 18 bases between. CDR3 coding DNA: TGTGCCAGCAGCTTCGGGACTTCGACGGCCGGAGAGACCCAGTACTTC. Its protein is CASSFGTSTAGETQYF.

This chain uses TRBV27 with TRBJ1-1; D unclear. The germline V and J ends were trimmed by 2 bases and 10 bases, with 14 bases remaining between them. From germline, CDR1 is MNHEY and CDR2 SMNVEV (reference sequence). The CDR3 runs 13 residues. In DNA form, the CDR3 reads TGTGCCAGCAGTTTAGTACCAATGGGCTCAGCTTTCTTT. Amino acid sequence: CASSLVPMGSAFF.